This TCR beta chain was documented in a study of blood T cell repertoires in COVID-19 (dated by TCRdb to 2018 to 2021). Context from the whole study: Collaborator samples came from the United States, Italy and Spain and covered acute and convalescent phases of COVID-19. Samples were obtained from the ongoing ImmuneRACE study (first 160 participants) and from over a thousand subjects provided by 6 global collaborators. The sample metadata nearly always contained a de-identified subject ID, COVID-19 status, age in years and sex. The material from the prospective study consisted of cDNA or gDNA derived from T cells, B-cell-depleted T cells, or PBMCs. The repertoires were released in a freely available public database meant as a resource for research on the immune response to SARS-CoV-2. Where available, HLA class I and class II types were obtained from metadata supplied by the sample provider rather than from assay-based typing. Subjects who had been exposed to COVID-19, were actively infected with it, or had recovered from it provided the deeply sampled blood TCRbeta repertoires that made up the dataset.

In the prospective study, participants were roughly 18 to 100 years old, resided in about two dozen geographic areas of the United States, and were enrolled through a virtual design. In the prospective study, participants were assigned to cohorts based on the clinical history participants reported in a screening survey and a study questionnaire. In the prospective study, mobile phlebotomists collected whole blood, serum and a nasopharyngeal or oropharyngeal swab from each participant. Prospective study participants could optionally give additional blood draws and questionnaires over a roughly two-month period. Blood samples from the prospective study were shipped frozen or at room temperature prior to DNA extraction. Of note for this clone: Its antigen is unknown. There are no base qualities to consult, and no much larger clone falls within one base.

TCRbeta CDR3 regions were amplified from genomic DNA using the immunoSEQ Assay, a bias-controlled multiplex PCR. Per the source publication's procedure: Nucleated cell counts per sample were estimated from amplification of reference gene primers within the assay. To quantify the absolute abundance of each unique TCRbeta CDR3 rearrangement, sequence reads were collapsed and filtered. For each sample, productive Simpson clonality was calculated as the square root of Simpson's diversity index across productive rearrangements. TCRdb obtained this table from immuneACCESS and retained in-frame rearrangements with V and J assigned. These tables miss some clones; where compared with another copy, unresolved V genes account for less than half of the shortfall, and the remainder is unexplained. The DNA gave D and trimming, while V, J and clone size come from that table. The sample table shows hundreds of thousands of clones, and roughly 89% are seen once. About 4.5% of the sample comes from the top ten.

Overall study results and their limits: The amount of clinical and demographic metadata varied by source and participant and was provided uncurated.

From cysteine to phenylalanine, the CDR3 is 19 amino acids long. The read is trimmed to its CDR3 DNA, 57 bases read in frame from base 1. V ends up 4 bases short and J 4 bases short, with an unmatched junction base count of 20. The chain links TRBV23-1 with TRBJ2-3, and TRBD1 matches 7 of the central bases. TRBV23-1 counts as an open reading frame of uncertain function. Material: PBMCs or T cells enriched from blood (not recorded which). The clonotype comes from a woman aged 18-35 years with acute COVID-19. CDR3 reads: CASSPRKGPDRENPDTQYF. The DNA is TGCGCCAGCAGTCCGAGGAAGGGCCCCGACAGGGAGAACCCAGATACGCAGTATTTT.